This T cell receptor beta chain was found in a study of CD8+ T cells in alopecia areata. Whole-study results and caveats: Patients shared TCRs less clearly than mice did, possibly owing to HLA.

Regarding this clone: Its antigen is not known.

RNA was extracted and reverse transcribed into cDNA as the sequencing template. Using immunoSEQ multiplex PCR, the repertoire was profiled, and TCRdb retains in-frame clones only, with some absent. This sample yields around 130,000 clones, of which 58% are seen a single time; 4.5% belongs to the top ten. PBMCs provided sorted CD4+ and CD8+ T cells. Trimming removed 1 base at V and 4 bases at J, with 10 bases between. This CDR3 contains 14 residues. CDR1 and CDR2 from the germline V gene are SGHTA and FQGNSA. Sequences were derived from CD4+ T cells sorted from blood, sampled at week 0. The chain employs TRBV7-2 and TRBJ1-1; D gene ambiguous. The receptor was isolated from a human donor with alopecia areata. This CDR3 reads CASSLGMVGTEAFF. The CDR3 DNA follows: TGTGCCAGCAGCTTAGGGATGGTGGGCACTGAAGCTTTCTTT.